One and the same sample provided the 28 T cell receptor beta chains below, sequenced in a study of post-analysis software for immune sequencing data. Study-level findings and limits: The study found TRBV5-6, TRBV5-1 and TRBV20-1 among roughly 5 TRBV segments more frequent in patients than controls.

These receptors lack a known antigen. Unique molecular identifiers had been added to the TCR beta cDNA libraries. TCRdb used MiXCR to reprocess the PCR reads, holding one entry per CDR3 protein. The table lists about 200,000 distinct CDR3 sequences, approximately 30% of them singletons. The sequencing input was blood. These receptors were obtained from a girl between 2 and 17 years old with multiple sclerosis.

CDR3 sequence: CASSCEGVRETQYF. The CDR3 bases are TGCGCCAGCAGCTGTGAGGGGGTACGAGAGACCCAGTACTTC. V usage is TRBV5-1 and J usage is TRBJ2-5; possibly TRBD1 for D (6 bases). Trimming pared 3 bases from V and 4 bases from J, leaving 13 bases between. Germline V lookup: CDR1 SGHRS, CDR2 YFSETQ. CDR3 length: 14 amino acids.

This clonotype was recorded at least ten times. The chain carries TRBV12-5 and TRBJ1-2, with D maybe TRBD1 (5 bases). Looked up from germline, CDR1 is LGHNT and CDR2 is FRNRAP. Between the trimmed V and J ends, which lost 0 bases and 8 bases, there was a span of 10 bases. This CDR3 has 13 residues. The CDR3 is CASGLVQVSGYTF. The DNA for the CDR3 is TGTGCTAGTGGTTTGGTACAGGTATCCGGCTACACCTTC.

In this sample, this clonotype turned up once. The J gene is TRBJ1-6, the V gene TRBV6-5, with D hard to call. There are 13 residues in the CDR3. In germline, CDR1 is MNHEY, CDR2 SVGAGI. The germline V and J ends were trimmed by 2 bases and 14 bases, with 13 bases remaining between them. CDR3 nucleotides: TGTGCCAGCAGTTACGACCCGAGGGCCTCCCTCCACTTT. This codes for CASSYDPRASLHF.

There are a few counts of this clonotype. The CDR3 DNA sequence: TGCGCCAGCACTTTCGGTGCAGATACGCAGTATTTT. It is translated as CASTFGADTQYF. The J gene is TRBJ2-3, the V gene TRBV5-1; unclear D gene. The CDR3 is made up of 12 amino acids. Trimming took 6 bases from V and 4 from J, leaving 9 bases between them. Germline CDR1 reads SGHRS; CDR2 reads YFSETQ.

This chain links TRBV30 with TRBJ1-1; D call uncertain. This CDR3 contains 10 residues. Germline V lookup: CDR1 GTSNPN, CDR2 SVGIG (reference sequence). The germline V and J ends were trimmed by 4 bases and 7 bases, with 7 bases remaining between them. CDR3 loop: CAWIPDEAFF. In DNA form, the CDR3 reads TGTGCCTGGATACCGGATGAAGCTTTCTTT.

This clonotype was seen ten or more times. The chain links TRBV3-1 to TRBJ1-2; no firm D call. Germline V gene lookup returns CDR1 LGHDT and CDR2 YNNKEL (reference sequence). This CDR3 spans 12 amino acids. V was shortened by 4 bases and J by 9 bases, with 12 bases between the two germline ends. For the CDR3, the DNA is TGTGCCAGCAGCCTAGACCCTGACAGCTACACCTTC. This gives the protein CASSLDPDSYTF.

The chain combines TRBV7-2 with TRBJ2-5; 10 bases are shared with TRBD1. The closer fit of TRBJ2-7 to the DNA end suggests the J call may be wrong. This CDR3 spans 15 amino acids. CDR1 and CDR2 from the germline V gene are SGHTA and FQGNSA. This CDR3 is CASSLGSGQGYEQYF. CDR3 bases: TGTGCCAGCAGCTTAGGATCGGGACAGGGGTACGAGCAGTACTTC.

This clonotype was seen a few times. A much larger clone differs by one base, so this may be a read error. The rearrangement uses TRBV5-1 and TRBJ1-5; the match to TRBD1 covers 10 bases. The ends lost 0 bases at V and 5 bases at J; junction bases unmatched: 2. The CDR3 runs to 15 residues. CDR1 and CDR2 from the germline V gene are SGHRS and YFSETQ. The CDR3 DNA reads as TGCGCCAGCAGCTTGGAGACAGGGGGCGATCAGCCCCAGCATTTT. Amino acid sequence: CASSLETGGDQPQHF.

This clonotype was picked up many times. This chain connects TRBV20-1 to TRBJ1-5; D not certain. The CDR3 loop spans 14 amino acids. CDR1 and CDR2 from the germline V gene are DFQATT and SNEGSKA (reference sequence). Trimming shortened V by 0 bases and J by 7 bases, and 13 bases separated the two germline ends. CDR3 region: CSARDPRENQPQHF. CDR3 in DNA: TGCAGTGCTAGAGATCCGAGGGAGAACCAGCCCCAGCATTTT.

In its sample, this clonotype was seen many times. The V call is TRBV7-9, the J call TRBJ2-5; weak D call: TRBD2 (5 bases). V lost 6 bases, J lost 5 bases, and 7 bases lay in between. Germline assignment: CDR1 SEHNR and CDR2 FQNEAQ (reference sequence). The CDR3 has 11 residues. CDR3 sequence (DNA): TGTGCCAGCAGTTCTAGCGAGACCCAGTACTTC. Protein product: CASSSSETQYF. Looking up the rest from reference TRBV7-9 and TRBJ2-5 gives the full variable domain: DTGVSQNPRHKITKRGQNVTFRCDPISEHNRLYWYRQTLGQGPEFLTYFQNEAQLEKSRLLSDRFSAERPKGSFSTLEIQRTEQGDSAMYLCASSSSETQYFGPGTRLLVL.

The chain uses TRBV12-3 or TRBV12-4 and TRBJ2-7, with 11 bases aligning to TRBD2. Trimming took 2 bases from V and 7 from J; bases not matched to a gene: 10. This CDR3 is 16 amino acids long. The CDR3 bases are TGTGCCAGCAGTTTACTAGCGGGAGGTATCTACAATGAGCAGTACTTC. Protein: CASSLLAGGIYNEQYF.

The chain carries TRBV7-3 and TRBJ2-1, with D possibly TRBD2 on 6 matching bases. The CDR3 has 13 residues. CDR1 is SGHTA, CDR2 FQGTGA, per germline. Trimming removed 1 base from V and 7 bases from J, with 8 bases in between. The DNA for the CDR3 is TGTGCCAGCAGCTTAAGCGGGGTTAATGAGCAGTTCTTC. As protein: CASSLSGVNEQFF.

The V and J genes are TRBV5-1 and TRBJ2-3, with unresolved D. CDR1 is SGHRS, CDR2 YFSETQ, per germline. The CDR3 runs 12 residues. Deletions cut 1 base from V and 6 bases from J, with 6 bases between. CDR3: CASSLLGDTQYF. DNA of the CDR3: TGCGCCAGCAGCTTGCTGGGGGATACGCAGTATTTT.

Concerning this clonotype: A much larger clone differs from this one at a single base, so this may be a read error. CDR3 DNA sequence: TGTACCATCAGGTCCCAGAGCTCCTACGAGCAGTACTTC. This encodes CTIRSQSSYEQYF. This chain uses TRBV7-9 with TRBJ2-7; D gene ambiguous. Per the germline V gene, CDR1 is SEHNR and CDR2 is FQNEAQ (reference sequence). The CDR3 sequence is 13 residues long.

The J gene is TRBJ1-6, the V gene TRBV30; D is possibly TRBD1 (6 bases). The CDR3 loop spans 15 amino acids. Between the trimmed V and J ends, which lost 0 bases and 9 bases, there was a span of 15 bases. From germline, CDR1 is GTSNPN and CDR2 SVGIG (reference sequence). The CDR3 is CAWSVRWGASSPLHF. DNA for the CDR3: TGTGCCTGGAGTGTACGTTGGGGGGCTAGTTCACCCCTCCACTTT.

Remarks on this clonotype: This may stem from a read error, because a much larger clone lies one nucleotide away. The chain joins TRBV6-1 to TRBJ2-3; D not resolved. The V end lost 6 bases, the J end lost 8 bases, and 18 bases lay between the germline ends. Germline-derived CDR1 and CDR2 are MNHNS and SASEGT. The CDR3 is 14 amino acids. CDR3 sequence: CASSLAVMRGTQYF. CDR3 bases: TGTGCCAGCAGCCTCGCGGTCATGCGAGGTACGCAGTATTTT.

This clonotype was observed at least ten times. V gene TRBV20-1 combines with J gene TRBJ2-7; tentative D call: TRBD2 (5 bases). V was shortened by 1 base and J by 3 bases, with 13 bases between the two germline ends. The length of the CDR3 is 14 residues. Germline V gene lookup returns CDR1 DFQATT and CDR2 SNEGSKA (reference sequence). The CDR3 region has the DNA TGCAGTGCTAGAGCGAGAGGGCAGATCTACGAGCAGTACTTC. Its protein is CSARARGQIYEQYF.

The chain couples TRBV28 to TRBJ2-3; 12 nucleotides align to TRBD2. The length of the CDR3 is 16 residues. Germline loops: CDR1 MDHEN, CDR2 SYDVKM. Trimming cost V 5 bases and J 1 base; bases outside gene matches: 4. Here the CDR3 reads CASSDSSGRGTDTQYF. CDR3 coding DNA: TGTGCCAGCAGTGATTCTAGCGGGAGGGGCACAGATACGCAGTATTTT.

The rearrangement uses TRBV7-8 and TRBJ2-1; TRBD2 matches 9 bases. V shed 5 bases and J 13 bases; nucleotides not matched to a gene: 24. The CDR3 consists of 18 residues. Germline CDR1 and CDR2: SGHVS and FQNEAQ. The DNA of the CDR3 is TGTGCCAGCAGCCTACCCAGGAGCGGGAGGCTCATTTATGAGACCCAGTTCTTC. Its translation is CASSLPRSGRLIYETQFF. Drawing the rest from reference TRBV7-8 and TRBJ2-1, the complete variable domain is GAGVSQSPRYKVAKRGQDVALRCDPISGHVSLFWYQQALGQGPEFLTYFQNEAQLDKSGLPSDRFFAERPEGSVSTLKIQRTQQEDSAVYLCASSLPRSGRLIYETQFFGPGTRLTVL.

About this clonotype itself: The junction does not match germline at one end; this may be a read error. The gene calls are TRBV28 and TRBJ1-1; tentatively, D is TRBD1 (5 bases). This CDR3 contains 17 residues. Per the germline V gene, CDR1 is MDHEN and CDR2 is SYDVKM. The CDR3: CASSNQPRQWQNAEAFF. The CDR3 coding sequence is TGTGCCAGCAGTAATCAGCCCCGACAGTGGCAGAACGCTGAAGCTTTCTTT. Full variable domain (rest looked up from reference TRBV28 and TRBJ1-1): DVKVTQSSRYLVKRTGEKVFLECVQDMDHENMFWYRQDPGLGLRLIYFSYDVKMKEKGDIPEGYSVSREKKERFSLILESASTNQTSMYLCASSNQPRQWQNAEAFFGQGTRLTVV.

The V call is TRBV4-2, the J call TRBJ2-5, with 14 bases fitting TRBD2. The end of the DNA fits TRBJ2-7 better, so the J call may be wrong. CDR3 length: 15 amino acids. Per the germline V gene, CDR1 is LGHNA and CDR2 is YNFKEQ. The CDR3 region is CASSQGTSGRYEQYF. The CDR3 DNA reads TGTGCCAGCAGCCAGGGGACTAGCGGGAGATACGAGCAGTACTTC.

About this clonotype: A much larger clone lies one base from this, so it may be a read error. The chain combines TRBV5-1 with TRBJ2-3; D assignment may be TRBD1 or TRBD2 (6 bases each). This CDR3 is built from 12 residues. CDR1 and CDR2 (germline): SGHRS, YFSETQ. The CDR3 loop is CAGSLFPGAQYF. The CDR3 DNA reads TGCGCCGGCAGCTTGTTCCCGGGGGCCCAGTATTTT.

The chain is built from TRBV29-1 and TRBJ2-5, with D unclear. The J call may be mistaken, given a closer DNA end match to TRBJ2-7. The CDR3 runs to 14 residues. CDR1 and CDR2 from the germline V gene are SQVTM and ANQGSEA. The CDR3 here is CSVEDPLIPYEQYF. CDR3 bases: TGCAGCGTTGAAGACCCCCTTATTCCCTACGAGCAGTACTTC.

On this clonotype itself: One base away lies a much larger clone, so this may be a sequencing read error. This chain's CDR3 is CSARKDEGIYEQYF. CDR3 bases: TGCAGTGCTAGAAAAGACGAGGGCATCTACGAGCAGTACTTC. The chain links TRBV20-1 to TRBJ2-7; D perhaps matches TRBD2 (5 bases). Germline V gene sequence: CDR1 DFQATT, CDR2 SNEGSKA (reference sequence). The CDR3 runs to 14 residues. Trimming took off 2 bases at V and 3 bases at J, with 14 bases between the two ends.

This clonotype was counted ten times or more. The CDR3 bases are TGTGCCAGCAGCTTATCGCGCGAGCAGTACTTC. It codes for CASSLSREQYF. The chain has TRBV7-8 and TRBJ2-7; D not certain. CDR3 length equals 11 residues. Trimming removed 2 bases at V and 6 bases at J, with 5 bases between. The germline CDR1 and CDR2 sequences are SGHVS and FQNEAQ.

This clonotype has ten or more counts. V is TRBV5-6 and J is TRBJ2-1; possible D gene TRBD2, 6 bases. V was pared by 3 bases and J by 10 bases, with 17 bases between. Germline CDR1 reads SGHDT; CDR2 reads YYEEEE. This CDR3 is built from 14 residues. The CDR3 DNA follows: TGTGCCAGCAGCTGGAATGATATAGCGGTAGAGCAGTTCTTC. Residues: CASSWNDIAVEQFF.

The table lists this clonotype with a few counts. V and J are TRBV27 and TRBJ2-3, with TRBD2 identical over 8 bases. V gave up 7 bases and J gave up 4 bases; unmatched junction bases: 7. Germline V lookup: CDR1 MNHEY, CDR2 SMNVEV (reference sequence). The CDR3 consists of 14 residues. This CDR3 reads CASNDGGRSDTQYF. CDR3 coding DNA: TGTGCCAGCAATGATGGCGGGAGGTCAGATACGCAGTATTTT.

This chain uses TRBV5-1 with TRBJ2-2, with D unresolved. This CDR3 is 15 amino acids long. V lost 1 base, J lost 1 base, and 8 bases lay in between. Looked up from germline, CDR1 is SGHRS and CDR2 is YFSETQ. CDR3 in DNA: TGCGCCAGCAGCTTGAACGGAAAGAACACCGGGGAGCTGTTTTTT. This gives the protein CASSLNGKNTGELFF.